This T cell receptor (beta chain) was identified during a study of regulatory T cells in long-lasting Graves disease. Arm-PCR of CDR3 regions and iRepertoire HTBI primers were used to build TCR beta libraries. Via MiXCR, TCRdb re-called the multiplex PCR reads, giving one row per CDR3 protein. The table includes 350,000 to 450,000 distinct CDR3 sequences, approximately 15% detected once. Documented time point: newly diagnosed GD, antithyroid drugs for less than 3 months. PBMC RNA served as the TCR library source. Guidelines of the American Thyroid Association were used to diagnose Graves' disease. This clonotype was seen ten or more times. The sample was also reused in another study, on T cells in Graves' hyperthyroidism and ophthalmopathy. This second study notes: Over 18 months, lack of ophthalmopathy progression marked Graves' hyperthyroidism as stable. Blood held most thyroid clonotypes expanded above 0.001 frequency.

The material was peripheral blood mononuclear cells (PBMCs), obtained at new diagnosis, from a patient treated with antithyroid drugs. The receptor comes from a woman under 40 with Graves disease.

The CDR3 here is CASSQPRGQSTETQYF. The CDR3 DNA is TGTGCCAGCAGCCAACCCCGAGGGCAGAGTACGGAGACCCAGTACTTC. The chain couples TRBV3-1 to TRBJ2-5, with D possibly being TRBD2 (5 bases). Trimming left V 2 bases short and J 5 bases short, with 18 bases between. The CDR3 extends over 16 amino acids. Germline lookup yields CDR1 LGHDT and CDR2 YNNKEL (reference sequence).